This T cell receptor beta chain appears in the sequencing data of a study of control samples from healthy donors and cancer patients. Data came from immunoSEQ multiplex PCR; TCRdb stores just in-frame clones and leaves some out. The table lists about 120,000 clones, more than 70% of them singletons. Sequenced sample: blood. This receptor was identified in a woman in her sixties or seventies in good health.

The CDR3 bases are TGCGCCAGCAGCCCGACCGAGACAGGGGGCGGCTACACCTTC. Translation: CASSPTETGGGYTF. The gene calls are TRBV5-1 and TRBJ1-2; 10 bases match TRBD1. Germline loops: CDR1 SGHRS, CDR2 YFSETQ. This CDR3 is 14 amino acids long. V shed 4 bases and J 8 bases; nucleotides not matched to a gene: 8.